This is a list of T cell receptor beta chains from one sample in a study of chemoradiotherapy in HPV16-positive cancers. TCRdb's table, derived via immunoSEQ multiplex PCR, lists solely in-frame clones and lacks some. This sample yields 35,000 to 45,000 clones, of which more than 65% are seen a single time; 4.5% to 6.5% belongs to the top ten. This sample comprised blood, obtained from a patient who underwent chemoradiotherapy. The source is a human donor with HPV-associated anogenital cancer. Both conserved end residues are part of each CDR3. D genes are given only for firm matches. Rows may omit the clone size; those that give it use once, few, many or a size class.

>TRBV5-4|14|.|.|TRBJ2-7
CASSPWDGPYEQYF
TGTGCCAGTTCCCCCTGGGACGGCCCCTACGAGCAGTACTTC
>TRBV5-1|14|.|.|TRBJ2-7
CASRIDSAGYEQYF
TGCGCCAGCAGGATCGACAGTGCGGGCTACGAGCAGTACTTC
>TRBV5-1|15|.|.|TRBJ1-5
CASRETSASNQPQHF
TGCGCCAGCAGAGAGACGTCTGCTAGCAATCAGCCCCAGCATTTT
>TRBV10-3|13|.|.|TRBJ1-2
CAINSGDWDGYTF
TGTGCCATCAATAGTGGGGACTGGGATGGCTACACCTTC
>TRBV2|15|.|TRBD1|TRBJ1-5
CASSRDRNSNQPQHF
TGTGCCAGCAGTCGGGACAGAAATAGCAATCAGCCCCAGCATTTT
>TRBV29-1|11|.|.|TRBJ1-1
CSVFGDTEAFF
TGCAGCGTTTTCGGGGACACTGAAGCTTTCTTT
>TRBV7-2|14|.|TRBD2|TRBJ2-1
CASSRKTSADEQFF
TGTGCCAGCAGCCGAAAGACTAGCGCGGATGAGCAGTTCTTC
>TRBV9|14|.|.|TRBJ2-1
CASSVGTPHHEQFF
TGTGCCAGCAGCGTCGGGACTCCCCACCATGAGCAGTTCTTC
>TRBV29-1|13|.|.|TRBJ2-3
CSAEIGASDTQYF
TGCAGCGCTGAAATTGGGGCTTCGGATACGCAGTATTTT
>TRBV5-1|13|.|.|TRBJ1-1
CASSFGTNTEAFF
TGCGCCAGCAGCTTTGGGACGAACACTGAAGCTTTCTTT
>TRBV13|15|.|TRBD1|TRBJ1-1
CASSSIDRGATEAFF
TGTGCCAGCAGCTCCATAGACAGGGGGGCCACTGAAGCTTTCTTT
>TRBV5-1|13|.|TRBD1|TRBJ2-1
CASSLVQGNEQFF
TGCGCCAGCAGCTTGGTACAGGGGAATGAGCAGTTCTTC
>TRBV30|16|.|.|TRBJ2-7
CAWSGSSGRRHYEQYF
TGTGCCTGGAGTGGTTCATCCGGACGGAGACACTACGAGCAGTACTTC
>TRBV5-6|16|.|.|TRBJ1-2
CASSSYLGATNYGYTF
TGTGCCAGCAGCTCGTACCTCGGGGCCACTAACTATGGCTACACCTTC
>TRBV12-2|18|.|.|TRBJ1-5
CASRSLEADLVGNQPQHF
TGTGCAAGTCGCTCCCTAGAGGCCGATTTGGTTGGCAATCAGCCCCAGCATTTT
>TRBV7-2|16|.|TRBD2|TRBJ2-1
CASSLTLAGGASEQFF
TGTGCCAGCAGTTTAACCCTAGCCGGGGGGGCTAGTGAGCAGTTCTTC
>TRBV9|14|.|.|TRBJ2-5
CASSPPGDVETQYF
TGTGCCAGCAGCCCCCCGGGGGACGTAGAGACCCAGTACTTC
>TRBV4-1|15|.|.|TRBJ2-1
CASSPRGTTYNEQFF
TGCGCCAGCAGTCCCCGGGGGACAACCTACAATGAGCAGTTCTTC
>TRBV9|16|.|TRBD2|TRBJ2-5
CASRPGGGGARETQYF
TGTGCCAGCAGACCCGGCGGCGGGGGGGCGAGAGAGACCCAGTACTTC
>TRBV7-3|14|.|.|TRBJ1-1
CASSLIGGSTEAFF
TGTGCCAGCAGCTTAATTGGGGGGAGCACTGAAGCTTTCTTT
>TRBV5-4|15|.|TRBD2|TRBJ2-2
CASSQTSGLTGELFF
TGTGCCAGCAGTCAGACTAGCGGACTCACCGGGGAGCTGTTTTTT
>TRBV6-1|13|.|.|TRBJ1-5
CASSVDRDQPQHF
TGTGCCAGCAGTGTCGACCGAGATCAGCCCCAGCATTTT
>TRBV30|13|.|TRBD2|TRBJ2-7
CAWSVREGVGQYF
TGTGCCTGGAGTGTAAGGGAGGGCGTCGGGCAGTACTTC
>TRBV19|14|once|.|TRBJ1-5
CASSIAGFNQPQHF
TGTGCCAGTAGTATCGCAGGGTTCAATCAGCCCCAGCATTTT
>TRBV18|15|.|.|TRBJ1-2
CASSPQTRVDYGYTF
TGTGCCAGCTCACCACAAACAAGGGTCGACTATGGCTACACCTTC
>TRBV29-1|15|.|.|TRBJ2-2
CSVVGGRDLTGELFF
TGCAGCGTTGTTGGGGGCAGGGACCTTACCGGGGAGCTGTTTTTT
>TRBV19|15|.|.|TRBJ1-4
CASSNTGLSYEKLFF
TGTGCCAGTAGTAACACAGGGCTCTCGTATGAAAAACTGTTTTTT
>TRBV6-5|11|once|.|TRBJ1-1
CASSPRAEAFF
TGTGCCAGCAGTCCCCGGGCTGAAGCTTTCTTT
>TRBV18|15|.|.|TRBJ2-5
CASSPSPRRQETQYF
TGTGCCAGCTCACCATCGCCCCGGCGCCAAGAGACCCAGTACTTC
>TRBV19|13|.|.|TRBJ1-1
CASSQLVGTEAFF
TGTGCCAGTAGTCAGTTGGTGGGGACTGAAGCTTTCTTT
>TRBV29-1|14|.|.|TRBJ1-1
CSVEGKLRNTEAFF
TGCAGCGTTGAGGGAAAACTTCGGAACACTGAAGCTTTCTTT
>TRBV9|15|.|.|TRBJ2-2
CASSVFGDDTGELFF
TGTGCCAGCAGCGTATTCGGGGACGACACCGGGGAGCTGTTTTTT
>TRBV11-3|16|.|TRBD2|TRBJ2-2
CASSWGRGGSTGELFF
TGTGCCAGCAGCTGGGGTCGGGGGGGCAGCACCGGGGAGCTGTTTTTT
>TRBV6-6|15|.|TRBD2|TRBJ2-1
CASSRPSGGAHEQFF
TGTGCCAGCAGTAGACCTAGCGGGGGGGCGCATGAGCAGTTCTTC